One and the same sample provided the 8 T cell receptor beta chains below, sequenced in a study of cytomegalovirus exposure and HLA in healthy donors. The PCR ran on 60 Vbeta and 13 Jbeta primers. Produced via immunoSEQ multiplex PCR; TCRdb's table is partial and in-frame only. The table lists approximately 170,000 clones, just over 75% of them singletons. Sequenced sample: PBMCs. The receptors here all came from a middle-aged man in good health and CMV-seronegative.

The chain combines TRBV5-1 with TRBJ2-1; 12 bases agree with TRBD2. The CDR3 length is 16 residues. With V trimmed by 3 bases and J by 3 bases, 4 bases remained unmatched. Looked up from germline, CDR1 is SGHRS and CDR2 is YFSETQ. DNA for the CDR3: TGCGCCAGCAGCTATGGACTAGCGGGACGCTACAATGAGCAGTTCTTC. Translated: CASSYGLAGRYNEQFF.

The gene calls are TRBV5-1 and TRBJ1-1, with D perhaps TRBD1 (6 bases). CDR3 length: 15 amino acids. Trimming left V 3 bases short and J 4 bases short, with 16 bases between. Germline loops: CDR1 SGHRS, CDR2 YFSETQ. CDR3 nucleotides: TGCGCCAGCAGCTCACAGGGAGCCCTGAGCACTGAAGCTTTCTTT. Translating gives CASSSQGALSTEAFF.

V gene TRBV10-3 combines with J gene TRBJ1-6, with 10 nucleotides matching TRBD1. The length of the CDR3 is 14 residues. The V gene's germline CDR1 is ENHRY and CDR2 SYGVKD. The ends lost 11 bases at V and 7 bases at J; junction bases unmatched: 8. CDR3 protein: CAGRGDRGNSPLHF. The CDR3 bases are TGTGCCGGCAGGGGGGACAGGGGAAATTCACCCCTCCACTTT.

This chain links TRBV29-1 with TRBJ2-2; TRBD2 matches 8 bases. V lost 5 bases, J lost 6 bases, and 5 bases stayed unmatched. The CDR3 has 13 amino acids. Per the germline V gene, CDR1 is SQVTM and CDR2 is ANQGSEA. The CDR3 sequence: CSVQSGRPGELFF. The CDR3 DNA is TGCAGCGTTCAAAGCGGGAGACCCGGGGAGCTGTTTTTT.

This clone was found a few times. DNA for the CDR3: TGCGCCAGCAGTCAGAAGGGACAGCTAAACTACAATGAGCAGTTCTTC. Protein: CASSQKGQLNYNEQFF. The genes are TRBV23-1 and TRBJ2-1, with 7 bases aligning to TRBD1. Being an ORF, TRBV23-1 has a function that is uncertain. The trim removed 3 bases at V and 3 bases at J, leaving 8 bases unmatched. The CDR3 has 16 residues.

This chain links TRBV7-9 with TRBJ1-1, with D possibly TRBD1 on 6 matching bases. The germline V gene has CDR1 SEHNR and CDR2 FQNEAQ (reference sequence). The CDR3 loop spans 13 amino acids. Trimming shortened V by 4 bases and J by 3 bases, and 9 bases separated the two germline ends. The CDR3 DNA is TGTGCCAGCAGCTACAGGGTGGACACTGAAGCTTTCTTT. Amino acids: CASSYRVDTEAFF.

V and J are TRBV27 and TRBJ1-2, with a weak D call TRBD1 (5 bases). V shed 3 bases and J shed 7 bases, with 18 bases lying between them. CDR1 and CDR2 (germline): MNHEY, SMNVEV (reference sequence). The CDR3 is 15 amino acids. This chain's CDR3 is CASSFRDSRRGGYTF. CDR3 DNA sequence: TGTGCCAGCAGTTTCCGGGACTCCCGACGGGGTGGCTACACCTTC.

This clone came up a few times. The chain couples TRBV7-6 to TRBJ2-5, with a weak D call TRBD2 (6 bases). The CDR3 totals 17 residues. Germline lookup yields CDR1 SGHVS and CDR2 FNYEAQ. V dropped 4 bases and J dropped 4 bases, with 22 bases sitting between them. The CDR3 DNA reads as TGTGCCAGCAGCTCGTTGACTATGGCGGGAACGGGAGAGACCCAGTACTTC. Translated: CASSSLTMAGTGETQYF.